The present TCR beta chain was sequenced within a study of T cell responses to AZD1222 COVID-19 vaccine. Overall study findings and caveats: Compared with day 0, the breadth and depth of the Spike-specific TCR repertoire rose significantly after two doses of AZD1222. Sampling that yielded the repertoires occurred only after the peak T cell response. Targeting of unmutated variant regions was reportedly seen in nearly half of spike-specific TCRs.

The CDR3 is made up of 12 amino acids. Trimming cost V 4 bases and J 3 bases, with 3 bases left between them. The V gene's germline CDR1 is SGHTA and CDR2 FQGNSA. Of note for this clone: The antigen is not known.

Repertoires were generated with immunoSEQ multiplex PCR, while TCRdb's copy carries only in-frame clones and drops some. The data hold some 130,000 clones, with under 95% observed a single time. The clonotype originates from an adult in good health. The source material was peripheral blood, sampled on day 0 of AZD1222 vaccination. The V gene is TRBV7-2, the J gene TRBJ2-2; unclear D gene. The DNA for the CDR3 is TGTGCCAGCAGCTCCTACACCGGGGAGCTGTTTTTT. Its protein product is CASSSYTGELFF.